A selection of T cell receptor beta chains follows, all from one sample in a study of T cell responses to AZD1222 COVID-19 vaccine. Some clones are missing from TCRdb's copy, which holds only in-frame ones; the method was immunoSEQ multiplex PCR. The table has approximately 72,000 clones, nearly 90% seen once. Here the sequenced sample was peripheral blood, taken 28 days after the second AZD1222 dose. These receptor sequences come from an adult who received the AZD1222 COVID-19 vaccine. The CDR3 runs from the conserved cysteine through the conserved F or W. The D gene is left open where the match is weak. Clone size is shown for a subset of rows, as once, few, many or a class of expanded clone.

J gene,clone size,CDR3 length,V gene,D gene,CDR3 protein,CDR3 DNA
TRBJ2-3,.,14,TRBV19,.,CASRGRISTDTQYF,TGTGCCAGTAGGGGACGGATAAGCACAGATACGCAGTATTTT
TRBJ2-7,.,12,TRBV5-1,.,CASSLDVYEQYF,TGCGCCAGCAGCTTGGATGTTTACGAGCAGTACTTC
TRBJ2-1,.,15,TRBV3-1/TRBV3-2,.,CASSQGKESRNEQFF,TGTGCCAGCAGCCAAGGAAAGGAGTCCCGCAATGAGCAGTTCTTC
TRBJ1-1,.,15,TRBV2,.,CASTAGTLGYTEAFF,TGTGCCAGCACCGCCGGGACCCTGGGGTACACTGAAGCTTTCTTT
TRBJ1-4,.,13,TRBV10-2,.,CASRTGYNEKLFF,TGCGCCAGCAGAACAGGGTATAATGAAAAACTGTTTTTT
TRBJ1-5,.,15,TRBV12-5,.,CASGLRGIGDSPQHF,TGTGCTAGTGGCCTCCGAGGGATAGGGGACTCGCCCCAGCATTTT
TRBJ2-2,once,11,TRBV6-5,.,CATLADGELFF,TGTGCCACCCTAGCAGACGGGGAGCTGTTTTTT
TRBJ2-1,once,15,TRBV19,TRBD2,CASSHPGTRGNEQFF,TGTGCCAGTAGCCATCCAGGGACTAGGGGAAATGAGCAGTTCTTC
TRBJ2-1,.,15,TRBV28,TRBD2,CASSWGLGSYNEQFF,TGTGCCAGCAGTTGGGGACTAGGCTCCTACAATGAGCAGTTCTTC
TRBJ1-1,.,13,TRBV29-1,.,CSVAGTLNTEAFF,TGCAGCGTTGCCGGGACACTGAACACTGAAGCTTTCTTT
TRBJ2-7,.,16,TRBV6-5,.,CASSYGSLMSSYEQYF,TGTGCCAGCAGTTACGGTAGTTTAATGAGCTCCTACGAGCAGTACTTC
TRBJ2-7,.,14,TRBV28,.,CASRNPLAPYEQYF,TGTGCCAGCAGAAACCCCCTAGCGCCCTACGAGCAGTACTTC
TRBJ2-1,.,15,TRBV5-4,TRBD2,CASSWALATNNEQFF,TGTGCCAGCAGCTGGGCACTAGCGACTAACAATGAGCAGTTCTTC
TRBJ2-7,once,12,TRBV10-3,.,CAISPTGTEQYF,TGTGCCATCAGTCCTACAGGGACCGAGCAGTACTTC
TRBJ1-6,.,16,TRBV5-1,.,CASSLGALTENSPLHF,TGCGCCAGCAGCTTGGGGGCCTTAACGGAGAATTCACCCCTCCACTTT
TRBJ1-5,.,12,TRBV2,.,CASSAGDQPQHF,TGTGCCAGCAGTGCAGGTGACCAGCCCCAGCATTTT
TRBJ1-2,.,17,TRBV12-2,.,CASRLEIPVGKTYGYTF,TGTGCAAGTCGCTTAGAGATCCCCGTCGGCAAGACCTATGGCTACACCTTC
TRBJ1-2,once,13,TRBV7-9,.,CASRLDSNYGYTF,TGTGCCAGCAGGTTAGACAGTAACTATGGCTACACCTTC
TRBJ1-4,many,15,TRBV27,TRBD1,CASRDRPATNEKLFF,TGTGCCAGCCGGGACAGGCCTGCAACTAATGAAAAACTGTTTTTT
TRBJ1-5,.,14,TRBV5-6,.,CASSLGGLGQPQHF,TGTGCCAGCAGCTTAGGGGGGCTGGGCCAGCCCCAGCATTTT
TRBJ2-2,.,14,TRBV7-2,.,CASSFWAGSGELFF,TGTGCCAGCAGCTTTTGGGCGGGATCCGGGGAGCTGTTTTTT
TRBJ2-2,once,18,TRBV11-3,TRBD1,CASSLDAGTGRVTGELFF,TGTGCCAGCAGCTTAGATGCCGGGACAGGGCGAGTCACCGGGGAGCTGTTTTTT
TRBJ1-1,.,13,TRBV7-9,TRBD1,CASSFDRGTEAFF,TGTGCCAGCAGCTTCGACAGGGGGACTGAAGCTTTCTTT
TRBJ2-5,.,14,TRBV3-1/TRBV3-2,TRBD2,CASSPTSGQETQYF,TGTGCCAGCAGCCCCACTAGCGGCCAAGAGACCCAGTACTTC
TRBJ2-1,.,15,TRBV10-3,.,CATIKGAEEGGEQFF,TGTGCCACCATAAAGGGAGCGGAGGAGGGGGGTGAGCAGTTCTTC
TRBJ2-3,.,16,TRBV5-6,TRBD2,CASSRLAGGRADTQYF,TGTGCCAGCAGCCGGCTAGCGGGAGGGAGGGCAGATACGCAGTATTTT
TRBJ1-1,.,14,TRBV2,.,CASRPPLMNTEAFF,TGTGCCAGCAGGCCCCCCCTTATGAACACTGAAGCTTTCTTT
TRBJ2-7,.,15,TRBV7-3,TRBD2,CASSLGAGVNYEQYF,TGTGCCAGCAGCTTAGGAGCGGGAGTAAACTACGAGCAGTACTTC
TRBJ2-7,once,14,TRBV7-8,TRBD1,CASSYWTGNDEQYF,TGTGCCAGCAGCTATTGGACAGGGAACGACGAGCAGTACTTC
TRBJ2-1,.,11,TRBV9,.,CASSAPAPTVF,TGTGCCAGCAGTGCCCCGGCCCCGACGGTCTTC
TRBJ2-1,.,21,TRBV2,TRBD2,CASSSLVGGRAAVFWSNEQFF,TGTGCCAGCAGCTCCCTGGTTGGCGGGAGGGCCGCGGTGTTCTGGAGCAATGAGCAGTTCTTC
TRBJ1-2,.,15,TRBV7-8,TRBD1,CASSPRQGLRYGYTF,TGTGCCAGCAGCCCGCGACAGGGGTTACGGTATGGCTACACCTTC
TRBJ1-1,.,13,TRBV7-3,.,CASSVDRRTEAFF,TGTGCCAGCAGCGTCGATCGTAGGACTGAAGCTTTCTTT